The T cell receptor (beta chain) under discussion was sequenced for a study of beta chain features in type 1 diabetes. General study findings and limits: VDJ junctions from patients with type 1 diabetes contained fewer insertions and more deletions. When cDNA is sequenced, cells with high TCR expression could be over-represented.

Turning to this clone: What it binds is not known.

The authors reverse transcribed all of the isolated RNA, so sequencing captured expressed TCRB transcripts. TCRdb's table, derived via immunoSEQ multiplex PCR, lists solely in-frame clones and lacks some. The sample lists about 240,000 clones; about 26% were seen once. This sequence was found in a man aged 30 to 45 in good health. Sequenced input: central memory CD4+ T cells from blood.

The CDR3 sequence is CATSRDHVTRDEQFF. In DNA form, the CDR3 reads TGTGCCACCAGCAGAGATCACGTAACGAGGGATGAGCAGTTCTTC. The rearrangement uses TRBV15 and TRBJ2-1; the D gene is possibly TRBD2 (5 bases). Germline V gene lookup returns CDR1 LNHNV and CDR2 YYDKDF (reference sequence). This CDR3 has 15 amino acids. V shed 0 bases and J shed 8 bases, with 14 bases lying between them.